This TCR beta chain emerged from a study of blood T cell repertoires in COVID-19 (TCRdb year 2020). Some background on the complete study: Samples covering the acute and convalescent phases of COVID-19 were provided by collaborators in the United States, Italy and Spain. The material from the prospective study consisted of cDNA or gDNA derived from T cells, B-cell-depleted T cells, or PBMCs. Where HLA class I and class II types were available, the types were taken from metadata supplied by the sample provider, not from assay-based typing. Samples were obtained from the ongoing ImmuneRACE study (first 160 participants) and from over 1,000 subjects provided by 6 global collaborators. The repertoires were made available in a free public database intended to serve as a resource for research on the immune response to SARS-CoV-2. Deeply sampled blood TCRbeta repertoires from subjects exposed to, actively infected with, or recovered from COVID-19 were included in the dataset. The sample metadata nearly always contained a de-identified subject ID, COVID-19 status, age in years and sex. The paper as a whole reports these results and caveats: How much clinical and demographic metadata was included differed by source and by participant, and the metadata was provided uncurated.

Per the germline V gene, MNHNS is the CDR1 and SASEGT is the CDR2. V is cut by 0 bases and J by 2 bases, and the space between the germline ends is 10 bases. From cysteine to phenylalanine, the CDR3 is 15 amino acids long. CDR3 DNA only is kept here, 45 bases in frame from base 1. The immunoSEQ Assay, a bias-controlled multiplex PCR, was used to amplify TCRbeta CDR3 regions from genomic DNA. Per the source publication's procedure: Within the assay, amplification of reference gene primers was used to estimate how many nucleated cells each sample contained. To quantify the absolute abundance of each unique TCRbeta CDR3 rearrangement, sequence reads were collapsed and filtered. For each sample, productive Simpson clonality was calculated as the square root of Simpson's diversity index across productive rearrangements. Here the immuneACCESS table is served through TCRdb, limited to in-frame sequences with V and J called. Missing clones are a known gap in these copies; in checked studies unresolved V genes cover under half, and the rest lacks a known reason. V, J and clone size were drawn from that table, and D and trimming were deduced from the DNA. For this sample the table gives some 150,000 clones, of which over 70% were detected only once. The ten largest clones capture roughly 37% of the sample.

In regard to this clone: There is no known antigen for this receptor. The input lacks base qualities; no much larger clone sits a single base away.

Another Seattle source contributed samples from volunteer blood donors who had recovered from COVID-19. Each collaborating institution followed its own protocols to collect whole blood in K2EDTA tubes. For TCRbeta analysis, collaborators shipped samples as frozen whole blood, isolated PBMCs, or DNA extracted from either of those sample types. Here the chain combines TRBV6-1 and TRBJ1-2; TRBD1 is a weak D gene call, 5 bases matching. Material: peripheral blood. The clonotype originates from a man aged 50 to 59 who had recovered from COVID-19. DNA sequence: TGTGCCAGCAGTGAAGCGCCTGGGGCGAACTATGGCTACACCTTC. The resulting protein is CASSEAPGANYGYTF.